This passage covers 17 T cell receptor beta chains from one sample sequenced in a study of blood T cell repertoires in COVID-19. Sequenced by immunoSEQ multiplex PCR; TCRdb stores in-frame clones only, minus some. The sample comprises tens of thousands of clones, roughly 87% of which are singletons, and roughly a fifth rests with the top ten. The sample was peripheral blood. All receptors come from a woman of 80 years or more with COVID-19, enrolled during active disease.

The chain has TRBV19 and TRBJ2-4; D possibly corresponds to TRBD1 (8 bases). The CDR3 is 14 residues long. The V end was cut by 10 bases, the J end by 6 bases, with 19 bases between. CDR1 is LNHDA and CDR2 is SQIVND in the germline V gene (reference sequence). In nucleotides, the CDR3 is TGTGCCACTAAAAGCGGGACAGGTCCAAACATTCAGTACTTC. It specifies CATKSGTGPNIQYF.

The J gene is TRBJ1-6, the V gene TRBV30, with 7 bases matching TRBD1. From germline, CDR1 is GTSNPN and CDR2 SVGIG (reference sequence). J lost 7 bases, V lost 3 bases, and 9 bases had no gene match. This CDR3 has 15 residues. In DNA form, the CDR3 reads TGTGCCTGGAGCGACGCGGGACAGATAAATTCACCCCTCCACTTT. This gives the protein CAWSDAGQINSPLHF.

J is TRBJ1-1 and V is TRBV5-1; D gene uncertain. Germline V gives CDR1 SGHRS, CDR2 YFSETQ. Trimming pared 4 bases from V and 8 bases from J, leaving 18 bases between. The CDR3 totals 14 residues. The CDR3 DNA follows: TGCGCCAGCAGCCAGCTGATTTCGGGTGGGGAAGCTTTCTTT. This translates into CASSQLISGGEAFF. The full variable domain, completed using reference TRBV5-1 and TRBJ1-1, is KAGVTQTPRYLIKTRGQQVTLSCSPISGHRSVSWYQQTPGQGLQFLFEYFSETQRNKGNFPGRFSGRQFSNSRSEMNVSTLELGDSALYLCASSQLISGGEAFFGQGTRLTVV.

This chain connects TRBV5-1 to TRBJ1-4, with D possibly matching TRBD1 (6 bases). Germline loops: CDR1 SGHRS, CDR2 YFSETQ. This CDR3 has 16 amino acids. V was shortened by 4 bases and J by 3 bases, with 16 bases between the two germline ends. CDR3 region: CASSREGGIPNEKLFF. The DNA for the CDR3 is TGCGCCAGCAGCCGCGAGGGGGGGATTCCTAATGAAAAACTGTTTTTT.

The V and J genes are TRBV6-6 and TRBJ1-1, with 8 bases aligning to TRBD1. Germline CDR1 and CDR2: MNHNY and SVGAGI (reference sequence). V shed 6 bases, J shed 1 base, and the junction held 7 bases outside the gene matches. The CDR3 is made up of 15 amino acids. The CDR3 DNA reads as TGTGCCAGCAGCCTCCAGGGGGCCGGGAACACTGAAGCTTTCTTT. Translation gives CASSLQGAGNTEAFF.

V gene TRBV3-1 (or the pseudogene TRBV3-2) combines with J gene TRBJ1-6; 7 bases line up with TRBD1. V was clipped by 4 bases and J by 6 bases; unmatched bases: 6. CDR1 is LGHDT, CDR2 YNNKEL, per germline (reference sequence). The CDR3 runs 15 residues. The CDR3 loop is CASSPGTESNSPLHF. DNA for the CDR3: TGTGCCAGCAGCCCCGGGACAGAGAGTAATTCACCCCTCCACTTT.

The chain uses TRBV5-6 and TRBJ1-2; possibly TRBD1 for D (5 bases). Germline CDR1 is SGHDT and CDR2 is YYEEEE. The CDR3 has 14 amino acids. V gave up 5 bases and J gave up 4 bases, with 15 bases separating them. In DNA form, the CDR3 reads TGTGCCAGCAGAGAGTGGGGACTGAGCTATGGCTACACCTTC. Translation: CASREWGLSYGYTF.

This chain connects TRBV7-2 to TRBJ1-1, with D unresolved. Per the germline V gene, CDR1 is SGHTA and CDR2 is FQGNSA. CDR3 length: 14 amino acids. The ends were cut back, 0 bases at V and 1 base at J, with 6 bases in the middle. The CDR3 nucleotides are TGTGCCAGCAGCTTAGCGCGAGAGAACACTGAAGCTTTCTTT. Its protein is CASSLARENTEAFF.

The chain employs TRBV4-1 and TRBJ2-3; 11 positions match TRBD2. J was trimmed by 2 bases and V by 0 bases; bases with no gene match: 7. The CDR3 spans 18 residues. Germline V lookup: CDR1 MGHRA, CDR2 YSYEKL. CDR3 nucleotides: TGCGCCAGCAGCCAAGACGGTAGCGGGGGGGCCTCCACAGATACGCAGTATTTT. It translates to CASSQDGSGGASTDTQYF.

The J gene is TRBJ2-3, the V gene TRBV3-1 (or the pseudogene TRBV3-2); TRBD2 matches 10 bases. J gave up 4 bases and V 0 bases, and 4 bases lay outside the gene matches. This CDR3 is built from 16 residues. The germline gives CDR1 LGHDT, CDR2 YNNKEL (reference sequence). The CDR3 coding sequence is TGTGCCAGCAGCCAAGACGCTAGCGGGGGTGCAGATACGCAGTATTTT. This sequence encodes CASSQDASGGADTQYF.

This clone was seen a single time. The gene calls are TRBV7-9 and TRBJ1-2; D not resolved. Germline V gives CDR1 SEHNR, CDR2 FQNEAQ (reference sequence). Trimming cost V 1 base and J 5 bases, with 8 bases left between them. The CDR3 consists of 13 residues. Written as DNA, the CDR3 is TGTGCCAGCAGCTTAGACGTGGAGTATGGCTACACCTTC. Translated: CASSLDVEYGYTF.

This chain joins TRBV7-2 and TRBJ2-7; 9 nucleotides line up with TRBD1. Looked up from germline, CDR1 is SGHTA and CDR2 is FQGNSA. Unmatched junction bases numbered 7, after V lost 0 bases and J lost 4 bases. The CDR3 has 16 residues. CDR3 residues: CASSLATGTGSYEQYF. CDR3 DNA sequence: TGTGCCAGCAGCTTAGCCACCGGGACAGGGAGTTACGAGCAGTACTTC.

This CDR3 reads CASSPQGGNRNTGELFF. DNA of the CDR3: TGTGCCAGCAGCCCCCAGGGAGGGAACAGGAACACCGGGGAGCTGTTTTTT. J is TRBJ2-2 and V is TRBV9; 7 nucleotides line up with TRBD2. The germline V gene encodes CDR1 SGDLS and CDR2 YYNGEE. V shed 4 bases and J 1 base; nucleotides not matched to a gene: 10. The CDR3 extends over 17 amino acids. Using reference TRBV9 and TRBJ2-2 for the parts outside the CDR3, the full variable domain is DSGVTQTPKHLITATGQRVTLRCSPRSGDLSVYWYQQSLDQGLQFLIQYYNGEERAKGNILERFSAQQFPDLHSELNLSSLELGDSALYFCASSPQGGNRNTGELFFGEGSRLTVL.

The genes are TRBV10-3 and TRBJ2-5; 7 nucleotides line up with TRBD2. Unmatched junction bases numbered 3, after V lost 6 bases and J lost 2 bases. The germline CDR1 and CDR2 sequences are ENHRY and SYGVKD. CDR3 size: 13 residues. The CDR3 loop reads CAISPGLQETQYF. CDR3 sequence (DNA): TGTGCCATCAGCCCGGGACTACAAGAGACCCAGTACTTC.

The chain is built from TRBV29-1 and TRBJ2-1, with 8 bases aligning to TRBD2. Looked up from germline, CDR1 is SQVTM and CDR2 is ANQGSEA. J was trimmed by 4 bases and V by 5 bases; bases with no gene match: 7. This CDR3 has 14 residues. The CDR3, as DNA: TGCAGCGTTAAGCGGGGGTCCTCTTACAATGAGCAGTTCTTC. Translation gives CSVKRGSSYNEQFF.

The chain employs TRBV10-3 and TRBJ1-2, with D possibly matching TRBD1 (6 bases). The CDR3 runs to 14 residues. CDR1 and CDR2 from the germline V gene are ENHRY and SYGVKD. With 2 bases removed from V and 3 bases from J, the gap between germline ends came to 10 bases. The DNA for the CDR3 is TGTGCCATCAGTGAGAACAGGGTCGACTATGGCTACACCTTC. This translates into CAISENRVDYGYTF.

With respect to this clone: The sample holds other DNA sequences that translate to the same CDR3. The chain links TRBV5-1 to TRBJ2-5; 9 bases agree with TRBD1. The CDR3 has 15 amino acids. Losses at the gene ends were 0 bases for V and 1 base for J; bases not matched to a gene: 1. Per germline, CDR1 SGHRS and CDR2 YFSETQ. The CDR3 DNA is TGCGCCAGCAGCTTGGGGACAGGGGTCCAAGAGACCCAGTACTTC. Protein sequence: CASSLGTGVQETQYF. Supplemented by reference TRBV5-1 and TRBJ2-5, the full variable domain reads KAGVTQTPRYLIKTRGQQVTLSCSPISGHRSVSWYQQTPGQGLQFLFEYFSETQRNKGNFPGRFSGRQFSNSRSEMNVSTLELGDSALYLCASSLGTGVQETQYFGPGTRLLVL.